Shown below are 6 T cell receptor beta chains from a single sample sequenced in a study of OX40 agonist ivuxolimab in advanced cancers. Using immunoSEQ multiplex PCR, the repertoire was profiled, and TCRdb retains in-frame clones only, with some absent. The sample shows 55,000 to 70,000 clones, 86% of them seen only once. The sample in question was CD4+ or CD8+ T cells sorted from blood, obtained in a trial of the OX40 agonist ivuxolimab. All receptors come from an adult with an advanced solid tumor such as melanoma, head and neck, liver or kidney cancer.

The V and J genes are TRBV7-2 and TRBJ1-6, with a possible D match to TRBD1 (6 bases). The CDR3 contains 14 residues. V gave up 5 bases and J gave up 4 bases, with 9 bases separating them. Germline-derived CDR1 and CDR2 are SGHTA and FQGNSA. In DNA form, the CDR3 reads TGTGCCAGCAGCCCCGGGACATATAATTCACCCCTCCACTTT. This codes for CASSPGTYNSPLHF. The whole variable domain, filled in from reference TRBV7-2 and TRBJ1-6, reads GAGVSQSPSNKVTEKGKDVELRCDPISGHTALYWYRQSLGQGLEFLIYFQGNSAPDKSGLPSDRFSAERTGGSVSTLTIQRTQQEDSAVYLCASSPGTYNSPLHFGNGTRLTVT.

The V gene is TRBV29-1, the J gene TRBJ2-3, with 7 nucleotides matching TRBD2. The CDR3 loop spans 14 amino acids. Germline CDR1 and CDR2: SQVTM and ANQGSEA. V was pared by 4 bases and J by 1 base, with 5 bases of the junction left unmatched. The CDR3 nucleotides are TGCAGCGTTGGAGCGGGGCTGGGCACAGATACGCAGTATTTT. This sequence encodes CSVGAGLGTDTQYF.

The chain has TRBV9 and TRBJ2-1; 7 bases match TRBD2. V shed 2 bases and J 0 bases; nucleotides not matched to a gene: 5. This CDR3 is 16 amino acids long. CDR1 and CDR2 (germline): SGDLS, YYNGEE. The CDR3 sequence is CASSVGGSSSYNEQFF. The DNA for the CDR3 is TGTGCCAGCAGCGTCGGCGGGAGTAGCTCCTACAATGAGCAGTTCTTC.

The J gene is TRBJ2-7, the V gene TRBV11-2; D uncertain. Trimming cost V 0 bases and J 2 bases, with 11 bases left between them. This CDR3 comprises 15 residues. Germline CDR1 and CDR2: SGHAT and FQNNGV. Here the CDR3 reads CASSLDGVSPYEQYF. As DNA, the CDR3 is TGTGCCAGCAGCTTAGATGGGGTAAGCCCCTACGAGCAGTACTTC.

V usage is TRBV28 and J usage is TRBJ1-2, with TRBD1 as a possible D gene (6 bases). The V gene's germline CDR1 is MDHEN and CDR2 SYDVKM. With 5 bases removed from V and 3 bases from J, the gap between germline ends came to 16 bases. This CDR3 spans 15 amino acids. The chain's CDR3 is CASSLPQGLYYGYTF. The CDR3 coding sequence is TGTGCCAGCAGTCTACCGCAGGGGTTATACTATGGCTACACCTTC.

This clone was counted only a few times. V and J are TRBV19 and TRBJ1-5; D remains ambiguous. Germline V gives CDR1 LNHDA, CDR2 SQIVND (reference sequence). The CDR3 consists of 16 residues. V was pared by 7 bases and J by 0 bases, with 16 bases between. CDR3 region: CASTPTRQNSNQPQHF. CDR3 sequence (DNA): TGTGCCAGTACCCCTACGAGGCAGAATAGCAATCAGCCCCAGCATTTT.